This TCR beta chain stems from a study of shared clonotypes between healthy human individuals. About the research overall: Per donor, CD8 memory used one plate, CD8 naive used two, CD4 memory used three and CD4 naive used three.

Data came from immunoSEQ multiplex PCR; TCRdb stores just in-frame clones and leaves some out. Of a few hundred thousand clones listed, over 60% are singletons. The TCR originated in a man aged 30-40 years in good health. Material for sequencing was memory CD4+ T cells sorted from blood. The subset denotes: CD45RA-negative fraction.

Written as DNA, the CDR3 is TGTGCCAGCAGCCTACCGGGCGGAGGCTACACCTTC. This sequence encodes CASSLPGGGYTF. The V call is TRBV2, the J call TRBJ1-2; D uncertain. The germline V and J ends were trimmed by 6 bases and 8 bases, with 13 bases remaining between them. Per the germline V gene, CDR1 is SNHLY and CDR2 is FYNNEI. The CDR3 length is 12 residues.